Sequencing of this T cell receptor (beta chain) was carried out in a study of a mutant IDH1 vaccine in newly diagnosed glioma. Method: immunoSEQ multiplex PCR; TCRdb's copy keeps in-frame clones and lacks some. The sample lists 65,000 to 85,000 clones, roughly 86% occurring once. A single count supports this clone. What it recognizes is unknown. Time point defined: week 35, safety follow-up. Every vaccination contained 300 ug of the mutant IDH1 20-mer peptide and was paired with topical imiquimod. This sequence was found in a man aged 25 to 45 with glioma. The specimen comprised PBMCs, sampled from a glioma patient whose treatment included an IDH1 peptide vaccine.

The CDR3 bases are TGCGCCAGCAGCTTGGAGGGACTTGGACTACGGGAGCAGTACTTC. Its protein is CASSLEGLGLREQYF. The chain combines TRBV5-1 with TRBJ2-7; a possible D gene is TRBD2 (6 bases). Between the trimmed V and J ends, which lost 0 bases and 7 bases, there was a span of 17 bases. Looked up from germline, CDR1 is SGHRS and CDR2 is YFSETQ. There are 15 residues in the CDR3.